The 2 T cell receptor beta chains in this list originate from one sample, sequenced in a study of cytomegalovirus exposure and HLA in healthy donors. The method was immunoSEQ multiplex PCR; TCRdb's version includes in-frame clones alone and lacks a portion of them. This sample has under 350,000 clones, with around 85% found just once. Sequenced: PBMCs. The receptors come from a woman aged 18 to 35 in good health and CMV-seronegative.

The gene calls are TRBV5-6 and TRBJ2-5, with D possibly matching TRBD2 (5 bases). Germline V lookup: CDR1 SGHDT, CDR2 YYEEEE. Deletions cut 2 bases from V and 4 bases from J, with 9 bases between. This CDR3 contains 13 residues. The CDR3 DNA reads as TGTGCCAGCAGCTTCCGGGGTACAGAGACCCAGTACTTC. This encodes CASSFRGTETQYF.

This clone was detected a few times. The V call is TRBV18, the J call TRBJ2-7, with D possibly matching TRBD2 (5 bases). V lost 3 bases and J lost 1, with 10 bases in between. The CDR3 contains 14 residues. Per germline, CDR1 KGHSH and CDR2 LQKENI. The CDR3 DNA reads TGTGCCAGCTCACCCACTAGGGCTTCCTACGAGCAGTACTTC. Translating it yields CASSPTRASYEQYF.